One sample yielded the 15 T cell receptor beta chains listed below, sequenced in a study of follicular helper T cells after annual influenza vaccination. Described time point: 2015-2016 season, 7 days after influenza vaccination. Measured with immunoSEQ multiplex PCR; TCRdb has only the in-frame clones, and not every one. The sample has about 4,800 clones, about 83% seen once; the top ten hold 1% to 1.5%. Sequenced material: CXCR5+ CD38- circulating T follicular helper cells from blood, taken 7 days after influenza vaccination. Documented subset: circulating Tfh, non-naive CD4+CXCR5+PD-1+ (ICOS+CD38+ or ICOS-CD38-). The source of these receptors is an adult who received the influenza vaccine.

The chain has TRBV10-3 and TRBJ1-6, with 7 bases that match TRBD1. V lost 0 bases to trimming and J lost 7 bases; unmatched junction nucleotides: 6. CDR3 length: 16 amino acids. Germline V gene sequence: CDR1 ENHRY, CDR2 SYGVKD. The CDR3 sequence: CAISESTGSRNSPLHF. For the CDR3, the DNA is TGTGCCATCAGTGAGTCGACAGGGTCGAGGAATTCACCCCTCCACTTT.

The chain employs TRBV5-1 and TRBJ2-5, with TRBD1 matching 10 bases. The CDR3 totals 15 residues. From germline, CDR1 is SGHRS and CDR2 YFSETQ. The V and J ends lost 4 bases and 4 bases, in that order; junction bases with no gene match: 7. CDR3: CASSKGDRGGETQYF. CDR3 bases: TGCGCCAGCAGCAAAGGGGACAGGGGAGGAGAGACCCAGTACTTC.

The genes are TRBV27 and TRBJ2-3; maybe TRBD2 (6 bases). The CDR3 is 16 residues long. Germline V lookup: CDR1 MNHEY, CDR2 SMNVEV (reference sequence). V was pared by 0 bases and J by 4 bases, with 14 bases between. CDR3 loop: CASSLSSVGGADTQYF. The CDR3 DNA follows: TGTGCCAGCAGTTTATCGTCCGTCGGCGGGGCAGATACGCAGTATTTT.

J is TRBJ2-3 and V is TRBV5-1, with D possibly being TRBD1 (6 bases). Germline loops: CDR1 SGHRS, CDR2 YFSETQ. V lost 0 bases to trimming and J lost 6 bases, with 11 bases between them. The CDR3 runs 14 residues. The CDR3 DNA sequence: TGCGCCAGCAGCTTGGCCGCAGGACAGGATACGCAGTATTTT. Its protein product is CASSLAAGQDTQYF.

V usage is TRBV7-6 and J usage is TRBJ1-1; unclear D gene. Trimming left V 5 bases short and J 4 bases short, with 11 bases between. Germline lookup yields CDR1 SGHVS and CDR2 FNYEAQ. The CDR3 has 13 residues. CDR3 DNA sequence: TGTGCCAGCAGCCTCACCTGGGGCACTGAAGCTTTCTTT. Residues: CASSLTWGTEAFF.

The chain employs TRBV29-1 and TRBJ1-2; D gene unclear. The CDR3 has 9 residues. The germline gives CDR1 SQVTM, CDR2 ANQGSEA. V shed 7 bases and J shed 8 bases, with 8 bases lying between them. The CDR3 region has the DNA TGCAGCGGGGGAGGAGGCTACACCTTC. It codes for CSGGGGYTF.

CDR3 coding DNA: TGTGCCAGCAGTGCGGGCTTGACGCTTCAAGAGACCCAGTACTTC. Protein: CASSAGLTLQETQYF. The V and J genes are TRBV2 and TRBJ2-5; D unresolved. CDR3 size: 15 residues. Germline values: CDR1 SNHLY, CDR2 FYNNEI. Trimming took off 4 bases at V and 2 bases at J, with 14 bases between the two ends.

V is TRBV19 and J is TRBJ1-2, with D possibly TRBD1 on 6 matching bases. Germline CDR1 LNHDA, CDR2 SQIVND (reference sequence). The V end was cut by 7 bases, the J end by 2 bases, with 14 bases between. The CDR3 spans 14 residues. The CDR3 DNA reads as TGTGCCAGTACCTCAACAGGGTGGAACTATGGCTACACCTTC. Translation gives CASTSTGWNYGYTF.

The CDR3 nucleotides read TGTGCCAGCAGTTTCGGGACGGCTTCCTACAATGAGCAGTTCTTC. This codes for CASSFGTASYNEQFF. The chain is built from TRBV27 and TRBJ2-1; D assignment may be TRBD1 or TRBD2 (5 bases each). The germline CDR1 and CDR2 sequences are MNHEY and SMNVEV (reference sequence). The CDR3 length is 15 residues. Trimming took off 3 bases at V and 1 base at J, with 10 bases between the two ends.

This chain uses TRBV4-1 with TRBJ1-5; perhaps TRBD1 as D (6 bases). V was cut by 5 bases and J by 2 bases, with 16 bases left in between. CDR3 length: 16 amino acids. Germline CDR1 MGHRA, CDR2 YSYEKL. The CDR3 loop reads CASSSDSWLGNQPQHF. The CDR3, as DNA: TGCGCCAGCAGCTCGGACAGCTGGCTTGGCAATCAGCCCCAGCATTTT.

On this clone itself: An end of the junction does not agree with germline; a read error may underlie this. V usage is TRBV9 and J usage is TRBJ1-1; 7 bases agree with TRBD1. CDR1 SGDLS and CDR2 YYNGEE come from the germline V gene. The CDR3 runs to 14 residues. CDR3 DNA sequence: TGTGCCAGCAGCCAGCTGACAGGGAACCCTGAAGCTTTCTTT. Translated, it gives CASSQLTGNPEAFF. Supplemented by reference TRBV9 and TRBJ1-1, the full variable domain reads DSGVTQTPKHLITATGQRVTLRCSPRSGDLSVYWYQQSLDQGLQFLIQYYNGEERAKGNILERFSAQQFPDLHSELNLSSLELGDSALYFCASSQLTGNPEAFFGQGTRLTVV.

V usage is TRBV6-5 and J usage is TRBJ1-5; D is unresolved. CDR1 is MNHEY and CDR2 is SVGAGI in the germline V gene. Trimming took 6 bases from V and 9 from J, leaving 12 bases between them. This CDR3 is 12 amino acids long. CDR3 region: CASSRGLGPQHF. CDR3 coding DNA: TGTGCCAGCAGCCGAGGGTTAGGGCCCCAGCATTTT.

This clone was seen a handful of times. This chain joins TRBV14 and TRBJ2-3, with D unresolved. V was cut by 0 bases and J by 7 bases, with 5 bases left in between. The CDR3 consists of 12 residues. From germline, CDR1 is SGHDN and CDR2 FVKESK. CDR3 sequence reads: CASSQDRNTQYF. CDR3 bases: TGTGCCAGCAGCCAAGATCGCAATACGCAGTATTTT.

The chain is built from TRBV14 and TRBJ2-5; a possible D gene is TRBD1 (6 bases). The CDR3 covers 14 residues. CDR1 and CDR2 (germline): SGHDN, FVKESK. Trimming took 8 bases from V and 0 from J, leaving 13 bases between them. The CDR3 region is CASGQLGYQETQYF. CDR3 bases: TGTGCCAGCGGACAGCTCGGGTACCAAGAGACCCAGTACTTC.

The V call is TRBV4-3, the J call TRBJ2-3, with 11 bases lining up with TRBD2. J was trimmed by 2 bases and V by 3 bases; bases with no gene match: 7. Germline V gene sequence: CDR1 LGHNA, CDR2 YSLEER. The CDR3 length is 17 residues. The CDR3 bases are TGCGCCAGCAGCCATACTAGACTAGCGGGGCCCACAGATACGCAGTATTTT. Amino acids: CASSHTRLAGPTDTQYF.